This T cell receptor (beta chain) was profiled in a study of shared clonotypes between healthy human individuals. Naive CD8 cells were CD45RO-negative, positively selected for CCR7, excluding terminally differentiated effector memory CD45RA+ cells. TCRdb keeps only in-frame clones here, not all; method: immunoSEQ multiplex PCR. The sample contains around 580,000 clones, 98% of which appear only once. Study results and caveats: The rarefaction results pointed to incomplete sorted-subset sequencing despite large depth.

As regards this clone: What it binds is not known.

The receptor was derived from a young man in good health. The sequenced sample consisted of naive CD8+ T cells sorted from blood.

CDR3 region: CASRLVQGATGELFF. In DNA form, the CDR3 reads TGTGCAAGTCGCTTAGTTCAGGGGGCCACCGGGGAGCTGTTTTTT. The rearrangement links TRBV12-2 to TRBJ2-2; TRBD1, the table's D call, lacks a check against the DNA. TRBV12-2 is deemed a pseudogene. This CDR3 has 15 residues.